A single sample gave rise to the 21 T cell receptor beta chains below, sequenced in a study of T cell repertoires in cytomegalovirus infection. TCRdb reprocessed the reads with MiXCR, giving one entry per CDR3 protein. The sample holds 200,000 to 300,000 distinct CDR3 sequences; approximately 9.2% are singletons and the top ten take about 15%. The material sequenced was PBMCs. These receptors all come from a human donor in good health (CMV status not recorded). Some clones in this sample may be carry-over from other donors' samples.

In this sample, this clonotype turned up many times. The chain uses TRBV7-8 and TRBJ1-2, with 9 bases identical to TRBD1. CDR1 and CDR2 from the germline V gene are SGHVS and FQNEAQ. CDR3 length equals 17 residues. V was clipped by 4 bases and J by 2 bases; unmatched bases: 11. The CDR3 nucleotides are TGTGCCAGCAGCTCACAGGGGACAGGGATCCTAAACTATGGCTACACCTTC. It yields the protein CASSSQGTGILNYGYTF.

This clonotype was picked up many times. This rearrangement joins TRBV7-2 to TRBJ2-7; 9 bases are a match to TRBD1. The V and J ends lost 5 bases and 6 bases, in that order; junction bases with no gene match: 8. The CDR3 runs to 14 residues. Germline V gives CDR1 SGHTA, CDR2 FQGNSA. The CDR3 loop is CASSPRGTGLEQYF. The DNA for the CDR3 is TGTGCCAGCAGCCCCCGTGGGACAGGGCTCGAGCAGTACTTC.

This clonotype was counted at least ten times. The chain recombines TRBV7-2 with TRBJ1-6, with 8 bases fitting TRBD1. CDR1 SGHTA and CDR2 FQGNSA come from the germline V gene. The CDR3 is 15 amino acids. Losses at the gene ends were 6 bases for V and 7 bases for J; bases not matched to a gene: 8. CDR3 in DNA: TGTGCCAGCAGTCGCAGGGGGCTGGCAAATTCACCCCTCCACTTT. It codes for CASSRRGLANSPLHF.

The chain carries TRBV18 and TRBJ1-1; no reliable D call. Germline CDR1 reads KGHSH; CDR2 reads LQKENI. The CDR3 runs to 14 residues. The germline V and J ends were trimmed by 2 bases and 2 bases, with 9 bases remaining between them. In DNA, the CDR3 is TGTGCCAGCTCACCAGTATTGGGTAACACTGAAGCTTTCTTT. Translating gives CASSPVLGNTEAFF. The whole variable domain, remainder taken from reference TRBV18 and TRBJ1-1, is NAGVMQNPRHLVRRRGQEARLRCSPMKGHSHVYWYRQLPEEGLKFMVYLQKENIIDESGMPKERFSAEFPKEGPSILRIQQVVRGDSAAYFCASSPVLGNTEAFFGQGTRLTVV.

The chain recombines TRBV20-1 with TRBJ2-3; a weak D match, TRBD2 (6 bases). The germline V gene encodes CDR1 DFQATT and CDR2 SNEGSKA (reference sequence). V gave up 0 bases and J gave up 3 bases, with 13 bases separating them. The CDR3 consists of 15 residues. This CDR3 reads CSARELLRGTDTQYF. DNA of the CDR3: TGCAGTGCTAGAGAGTTGCTACGGGGGACAGATACGCAGTATTTT.

This clonotype was recorded at least ten times. The chain is built from TRBV7-2 and TRBJ2-7; weak D call: TRBD1 (6 bases). With 1 base removed from V and 2 bases from J, the gap between germline ends came to 18 bases. CDR3 length equals 17 residues. The germline V gene encodes CDR1 SGHTA and CDR2 FQGNSA. The CDR3 protein is CASSLVIRQAEPYEQYF. DNA for the CDR3: TGTGCCAGCAGCTTAGTTATCAGACAGGCCGAGCCCTACGAGCAGTACTTC. Using reference TRBV7-2 and TRBJ2-7 for the parts outside the CDR3, the full variable domain is GAGVSQSPSNKVTEKGKDVELRCDPISGHTALYWYRQSLGQGLEFLIYFQGNSAPDKSGLPSDRFSAERTGGSVSTLTIQRTQQEDSAVYLCASSLVIRQAEPYEQYFGPGTRLTVT.

This clonotype was recorded at least ten times. The chain is built from TRBV12-3 or TRBV12-4 and TRBJ2-2; 7 positions match TRBD2. The junction had 8 bases not matched to a gene; V was cut back by 2 bases and J by 5 bases. The CDR3 extends over 16 amino acids. The CDR3 DNA follows: TGTGCCAGCAGTTTATCCGGGGGGAGGGTGACCGGGGAGCTGTTTTTT. It is translated as CASSLSGGRVTGELFF.

At least ten counts were recorded for this clonotype. J is TRBJ1-1 and V is TRBV7-2; D is unclear. The CDR3 consists of 16 residues. With 2 bases removed from V and 11 bases from J, the gap between germline ends came to 24 bases. Germline V CDR1 and CDR2: SGHTA, FQGNSA. CDR3 nucleotide sequence: TGTGCCAGCAGCTTATCTCATCCGATTAAGCTTGGTGAGGCTTTCTTT. This sequence encodes CASSLSHPIKLGEAFF. The full variable domain, its missing parts supplied by reference TRBV7-2 and TRBJ1-1, is GAGVSQSPSNKVTEKGKDVELRCDPISGHTALYWYRQSLGQGLEFLIYFQGNSAPDKSGLPSDRFSAERTGGSVSTLTIQRTQQEDSAVYLCASSLSHPIKLGEAFFGQGTRLTVV.

Only a few counts were recorded for this clonotype. This sequence joins TRBV27 and TRBJ1-2, with TRBD1 identical over 7 bases. Germline assignment: CDR1 MNHEY and CDR2 SMNVEV (reference sequence). The CDR3 runs 16 residues. Trimming at V came to 5 bases and at J to 0 bases, leaving 9 bases not matched to a gene. This CDR3 reads CASSATTGDSNYGYTF. The CDR3 DNA reads as TGTGCCAGCAGTGCTACCACAGGGGACTCTAACTATGGCTACACCTTC.

The table lists this clonotype with a few counts. The chain couples TRBV4-3 to TRBJ2-3; weak D call: TRBD1 (5 bases). V gave up 2 bases and J gave up 1 base, with 7 bases separating them. Germline V lookup: CDR1 LGHNA, CDR2 YSLEER. This CDR3 region has 14 residues. The CDR3, as DNA: TGCGCCAGCAGCCAAATCAGGGGCACAGATACGCAGTATTTT. This translates into CASSQIRGTDTQYF.

This clonotype has a count of ten or more. This rearrangement joins TRBV7-2 to TRBJ1-5, with 8 nucleotides matching TRBD1. The germline gives CDR1 SGHTA, CDR2 FQGNSA. CDR3 length: 14 residues. V lost 6 bases, J lost 7 bases, and 8 bases stayed unmatched. The CDR3 coding sequence is TGTGCCAGCAGTCTGACAGGGGTAGTCCAGCCCCAGCATTTT. Translating gives CASSLTGVVQPQHF.

This clonotype was observed at least ten times. This rearrangement joins TRBV19 to TRBJ1-5; unclear D gene. Germline lookup yields CDR1 LNHDA and CDR2 SQIVND (reference sequence). The length of the CDR3 is 14 residues. V shed 5 bases and J shed 3 bases, with 11 bases lying between them. The CDR3 here is CASSRPGDNQPQHF. As DNA, the CDR3 is TGTGCCAGTAGTCGACCAGGAGACAATCAGCCCCAGCATTTT. Using reference TRBV19 and TRBJ1-5 for the parts outside the CDR3, the full variable domain is DGGITQSPKYLFRKEGQNVTLSCEQNLNHDAMYWYRQDPGQGLRLIYYSQIVNDFQKGDIAEGYSVSREKKESFPLTVTSAQKNPTAFYLCASSRPGDNQPQHFGDGTRLSIL.

This chain connects TRBV18 to TRBJ2-7; D gene uncertain. Trimming stripped 3 bases from V and 6 bases from J, with 12 bases between. The CDR3 extends over 13 amino acids. Germline lookup yields CDR1 KGHSH and CDR2 LQKENI. DNA of the CDR3: TGTGCCAGCTCACCGGTCTCCGGCGGCGAGCAGTACTTC. This translates into CASSPVSGGEQYF.

This clonotype was recorded at least ten times. The J gene is TRBJ2-5, the V gene TRBV7-2; a weak D match, TRBD2 (5 bases). CDR1 and CDR2 from the germline V gene are SGHTA and FQGNSA. CDR3 length equals 12 residues. Trimming pared 5 bases from V and 4 bases from J, leaving 8 bases between. The CDR3 DNA is TGTGCCAGCAGCCCAGGACTAGAGACCCAGTACTTC. It is translated as CASSPGLETQYF.

The table lists this clonotype with many counts. The chain couples TRBV2 to TRBJ2-7, with 8 bases matching TRBD2. This CDR3 is 14 amino acids long. The trim removed 8 bases at V and 5 bases at J, leaving 11 bases unmatched. Germline CDR1 SNHLY, CDR2 FYNNEI. CDR3: CASSRGGTQNEQYF. CDR3 DNA: TGTGCCAGCTCACGGGGGGGCACCCAAAACGAGCAGTACTTC. The whole variable domain, filled in from reference TRBV2 and TRBJ2-7, reads EPEVTQTPSHQVTQMGQEVILRCVPISNHLYFYWYRQILGQKVEFLVSFYNNEISEKSEIFDDQFSVERPDGSNFTLKIRSTKLEDSAMYFCASSRGGTQNEQYFGPGTRLTVT.

In this sample, this clonotype turned up many times. The V gene is TRBV24-1, the J gene TRBJ1-2; TRBD1 matches at 7 bases. Germline assignment: CDR1 KGHDR and CDR2 SFDVKD. This CDR3 spans 16 amino acids. V gave up 4 bases and J gave up 7 bases; unmatched junction bases: 14. The CDR3 DNA reads TGTGCCACCAGTGACCCAACAAGACAGGGACGAGGTGGCTACACCTTC. It codes for CATSDPTRQGRGGYTF.

CDR3 protein: CASSFGQGKNYEQYF. CDR3 DNA sequence: TGTGCCAGCAGCTTTGGGCAGGGGAAAAACTACGAGCAGTACTTC. This rearrangement joins TRBV5-6 to TRBJ2-7; D possibly corresponds to TRBD1 (6 bases). Germline CDR1 and CDR2: SGHDT and YYEEEE. The length of the CDR3 is 15 residues. The V end lost 2 bases, the J end lost 3 bases, and 15 bases lay between the germline ends.

This clonotype turned up a few times. V usage is TRBV18 and J usage is TRBJ1-1; D perhaps matches TRBD1 (6 bases). The V gene lost 2 bases and the J gene lost 4 bases, with 11 bases spanning the gap. The CDR3 runs to 14 residues. CDR1 and CDR2 from the germline V gene are KGHSH and LQKENI. CDR3 in DNA: TGTGCCAGCTCACCAGGACAGATGGGCACTGAAGCTTTCTTT. Translation: CASSPGQMGTEAFF.

This clonotype was recorded at least ten times. This sequence joins TRBV25-1 and TRBJ1-3; 7 nucleotides agree with TRBD1. This CDR3 spans 15 amino acids. Trimming removed 6 bases from V and 0 bases from J; junction bases left unmatched: 5. Germline CDR1 reads MGHDK; CDR2 reads SYGVNS. The CDR3 here is CASSRRDSSGNTIYF. CDR3 bases: TGTGCCAGCAGCCGCCGGGACAGCTCTGGAAACACCATATATTTT.

This clonotype was found many times. The rearrangement links TRBV12-3 or TRBV12-4 to TRBJ2-1; D not certain. The CDR3 length is 12 residues. Trimming removed 3 bases at V and 7 bases at J, with 7 bases between. The CDR3 DNA is TGTGCCAGCAGTTTGTTTGGTAATGAGCAGTTCTTC. This translates into CASSLFGNEQFF.

In its sample, this clonotype was seen a few times. V is TRBV14 and J is TRBJ2-7; tentatively, D is TRBD1 (5 bases). V lost 0 bases and J 7 bases, leaving 13 bases between the germline ends. Germline V gene lookup returns CDR1 SGHDN and CDR2 FVKESK. CDR3 length: 14 residues. The CDR3 here is CASSQELKGSEQYF. For the CDR3, the DNA is TGTGCCAGCAGCCAAGAGTTGAAGGGGTCGGAGCAGTACTTC.